This is a list of T cell receptor beta chains from one sample in a study of control samples from healthy donors and cancer patients. Method: immunoSEQ multiplex PCR; TCRdb's copy keeps in-frame clones and lacks some. The sample includes about 190,000 clones, 90% to 95% of them seen just once. What was sequenced was blood. The source is a man aged 25-45 years in good health. Both conserved end residues are part of each CDR3. A D gene is named only where the DNA matches it firmly. Rows may omit the clone size; those that give it use once, few, many or a size class.

V,size,J,D,CDR3,DNA
TRBV6-5,-,TRBJ2-7,-,CASTTGVSYEQYF,TGTGCCAGCACCACCGGGGTCTCCTACGAGCAGTACTTC
TRBV10-3,-,TRBJ2-1,TRBD1,CAIRPDRGFVNEQFF,TGTGCCATCAGACCCGACAGGGGGTTCGTCAATGAGCAGTTCTTC
TRBV5-1,few,TRBJ1-4,-,CASSFTGPREKLFF,TGCGCCAGCAGCTTTACGGGCCCCAGGGAAAAACTGTTTTTT
TRBV7-2,-,TRBJ1-5,-,CASSLTVLSNQPQHF,TGTGCCAGCAGCCTTACAGTACTGAGCAATCAGCCCCAGCATTTT